A selection of T cell receptor beta chains follows, all from one sample in a study of PD-1 blockade in classical Hodgkin lymphoma. Produced via immunoSEQ multiplex PCR; TCRdb's table is partial and in-frame only. The table has 95,000 to 100,000 clones, approximately 90% seen once. The source was peripheral blood mononuclear cells (PBMCs), collected before the second cycle of nivolumab. All receptors come from a human donor with classical Hodgkin lymphoma. Each CDR3 is given with its conserved first and last residue. Each record gives: CDR3 DNA, CDR3 protein, D gene, clone size, J gene, V gene. The D gene is left open where the match is weak. Part of the rows lack a size; the others show once, few, many or a class for expanded clones.

TGTGCCAGCAGTGTTGGGGAGCCGGCACACGAGCAGTACTTC CASSVGEPAHEQYF - - TRBJ2-7 TRBV2
TGTGCCAGCAGCCAAGATGGACGGGGGGCGCTTAATTCACCCCTCCACTTT CASSQDGRGALNSPLHF - - TRBJ1-6 TRBV4-2
TGTGCCAGCAGCCCAAGGGATCGGGAAAACACCGGGGAGCTGTTTTTT CASSPRDRENTGELFF - medium-sized TRBJ2-2 TRBV9
TGTGCCAGCAGTTACCGGGACACCAACTATGGCTACACCTTC CASSYRDTNYGYTF - - TRBJ1-2 TRBV6-5
TGTGCCAGCAGCCTGTCAGGGGAGAGACATAAAGGGGAGCTGTTTTTT CASSLSGERHKGELFF - many TRBJ2-2 TRBV4-2
TGTGCCAGCAAGCCGGGACAGGGCTCTGGAAACACCATATATTTT CASKPGQGSGNTIYF TRBD1 - TRBJ1-3 TRBV28
TGTGCCAGCAGCTTAGGGGGGTCCTACGAGCAGTACTTC CASSLGGSYEQYF - - TRBJ2-7 TRBV11-2
TGTGCCAGCAGCCCTGTAGGGACAGGGTCGAGCAATCAGCCCCAGCATTTT CASSPVGTGSSNQPQHF TRBD1 - TRBJ1-5 TRBV28
TGTGCCAGCAGCAAAGAACCCTGGGACACACTTAATGAAAAACTGTTTTTT CASSKEPWDTLNEKLFF - - TRBJ1-4 TRBV7-2
TGTGCCAGCAGCTCATACGGGGGCCCCATCTACGAGCAGTACTTC CASSSYGGPIYEQYF - - TRBJ2-7 TRBV5-6
TGTGCCAGCAGTCCCGGACTAGCGGACGCTACGCAGTATTTT CASSPGLADATQYF TRBD2 - TRBJ2-3 TRBV28
TGTGCCAGTAGTATAGGCCCGGGTGGGGTCTATGGCTACACCTTC CASSIGPGGVYGYTF - - TRBJ1-2 TRBV19
TGTGCCAGCAGCCTTTACCCTGGAGACAGGGGGACCACTGAAGCTTTCTTT CASSLYPGDRGTTEAFF TRBD1 - TRBJ1-1 TRBV11-1
TGTGCCAGCAGTTTTATCTCAGGGACACAAGAGACCCAGTACTTC CASSFISGTQETQYF - once TRBJ2-5 TRBV28
TGTGCCAGCAGCCGGTCGAAGCCCTCGGGAGCGCAGTATTTT CASSRSKPSGAQYF - - TRBJ2-3 TRBV28
TGTGCCAGCTCACCGGACGGCCGGGAGACCCAGTACTTC CASSPDGRETQYF - - TRBJ2-5 TRBV18
TGTGCCAGCAGCGGACAGGTACAGCGCGAGCAGTACTTC CASSGQVQREQYF TRBD1 - TRBJ2-7 TRBV7-9
TGTGCCTGCTGGGATGACTACGAGCAGTACTTC CACWDDYEQYF - - TRBJ2-7 TRBV30